The 11 T cell receptor beta chains given below trace back to one sample, sequenced in a study of blood T cell repertoires in COVID-19. This table comes from immunoSEQ multiplex PCR, and its TCRdb copy is limited to in-frame clones, with some not included. The sample records approximately 140,000 clones, roughly 78% being singletons. Input material: peripheral blood. The receptors were sampled from a human donor with acute or convalescent COVID-19. The donor label of this sample is uncertain.

As for this clone: One junction end does not reproduce the germline sequence, and a read error may be involved. The V and J genes are TRBV5-1 and TRBJ1-4, with D possibly being TRBD1 (6 bases). Per germline, CDR1 SGHRS and CDR2 YFSETQ. The CDR3 extends over 16 amino acids. CDR3 amino acids: CASSFGQNPTNDKLFF. The DNA of the CDR3 is TGCGCCAGCAGCTTCGGACAGAACCCAACTAATGACAAACTGTTTTTT.

This clone was found a few times. The chain uses TRBV21-1 and TRBJ1-6; the table names TRBD1, a call not compared with the DNA. TRBV21-1 is noted as a pseudogene. The CDR3 has 18 residues. CDR3 DNA: TGTGCCAGCGAGGACAGGCTTCTGACCGGGGGAGATAATTCACCCCTCCACTTT. Protein: CASEDRLLTGGDNSPLHF.

V usage is TRBV6-6 and J usage is TRBJ2-5, with 16 nucleotides matching TRBD2. The CDR3 contains 16 residues. V was pared by 4 bases and J by 5 bases, with 4 bases of the junction left unmatched. Germline V CDR1 and CDR2: MNHNY, SVGAGI (reference sequence). The CDR3 reads CASSSGLAGGRETQYF. In DNA form, the CDR3 reads TGTGCCAGCAGTTCGGGACTAGCGGGGGGGCGGGAGACCCAGTACTTC.

This clone has a single count. V usage is TRBV7-2 and J usage is TRBJ1-2, with D possibly TRBD1 on 6 matching bases. CDR3 length: 16 amino acids. Germline V CDR1 and CDR2: SGHTA, FQGNSA. Between the trimmed V and J ends, which lost 2 bases and 2 bases, there was a span of 15 bases. This CDR3 reads CASSLPKTGLNYGYTF. The CDR3 coding sequence is TGTGCCAGCAGCTTACCGAAGACAGGCCTCAACTATGGCTACACCTTC.

This clone was observed many times. The chain couples TRBV9 to TRBJ1-1; D possibly corresponds to TRBD1 (6 bases). Germline V gene data show CDR1 as SGDLS and CDR2 as YYNGEE. The V end was cut by 3 bases, the J end by 8 bases, with 17 bases between. The CDR3 has 14 amino acids. The CDR3: CASSGGTRGREAFF. The CDR3 DNA reads TGTGCCAGCAGCGGAGGGACGCGGGGGCGGGAAGCTTTCTTT.

This chain uses TRBV5-4 with TRBJ2-7; possible D gene TRBD2, 6 bases. Trimming shortened V by 3 bases and J by 6 bases, and 19 bases separated the two germline ends. The V gene's germline CDR1 is SGHNT and CDR2 YYREEE (reference sequence). CDR3 size: 15 residues. CDR3 region: CASSSTSMGPGEQYF. The DNA of the CDR3 is TGTGCCAGCAGCTCAACTAGCATGGGACCCGGCGAGCAGTACTTC.

The chain has TRBV19 and TRBJ1-1; D possibly corresponds to TRBD1 (5 bases). This CDR3 contains 15 residues. V was pared by 4 bases and J by 1 base, with 13 bases between. Germline assignment: CDR1 LNHDA and CDR2 SQIVND (reference sequence). CDR3 nucleotide sequence: TGTGCCAGTAGTACTAGGGGAGGAAAGAACACTGAAGCTTTCTTT. Translating gives CASSTRGGKNTEAFF.

The chain joins TRBV19 to TRBJ1-5; tentatively, D is TRBD1 (5 bases). Trimming stripped 5 bases from V and 1 base from J, with 15 bases between. Germline CDR1 reads LNHDA; CDR2 reads SQIVND (reference sequence). The CDR3 totals 16 residues. CDR3 DNA: TGTGCCAGTAGTGTACAGGTTTCTTGGAGCAATCAGCCCCAGCATTTT. Translating it yields CASSVQVSWSNQPQHF.

This clone has only one observation. The chain recombines TRBV4-2 with TRBJ2-1, with 7 bases lining up with TRBD2. Trimming took 3 bases from V and 3 from J; bases not matched to a gene: 5. CDR1 and CDR2 (germline): LGHNA, YNFKEQ. The CDR3 totals 15 residues. CDR3 residues: CASSHEGTNYNEQFF. In DNA, the CDR3 is TGTGCCAGCAGCCACGAGGGGACTAACTACAATGAGCAGTTCTTC.

This clone was observed a handful of times. The chain links TRBV19 to TRBJ1-5; D ambiguous. This CDR3 is built from 15 residues. Germline values: CDR1 LNHDA, CDR2 SQIVND (reference sequence). V shed 4 bases and J shed 4 bases, with 14 bases lying between them. DNA for the CDR3: TGTGCCAGTAGTACCCTCCCACGGGGTAATCAGCCCCAGCATTTT. Protein: CASSTLPRGNQPQHF.

The rearrangement joins TRBV7-9 to TRBJ2-7; perhaps TRBD2 as D (6 bases). This CDR3 is 13 amino acids long. Germline loops: CDR1 SEHNR, CDR2 FQNEAQ (reference sequence). V lost 4 bases, J lost 4 bases, and 11 bases lay in between. The CDR3 coding sequence is TGTGCCAGCAGCTCCGCGGGAATTTACGAGCAGTACTTC. It translates to CASSSAGIYEQYF.